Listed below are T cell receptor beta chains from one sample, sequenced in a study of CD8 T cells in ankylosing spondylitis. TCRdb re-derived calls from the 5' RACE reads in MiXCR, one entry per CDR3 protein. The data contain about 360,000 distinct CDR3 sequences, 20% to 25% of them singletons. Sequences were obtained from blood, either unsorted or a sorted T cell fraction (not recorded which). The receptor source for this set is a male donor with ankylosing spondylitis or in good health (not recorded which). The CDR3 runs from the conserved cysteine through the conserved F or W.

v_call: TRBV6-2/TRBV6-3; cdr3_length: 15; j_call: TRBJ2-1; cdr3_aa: CASSYRLAGSNEQFF
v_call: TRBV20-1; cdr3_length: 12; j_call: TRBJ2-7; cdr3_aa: CSVRPETYEQYF
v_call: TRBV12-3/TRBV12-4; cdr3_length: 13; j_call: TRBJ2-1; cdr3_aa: CASSLVNHNEQFF
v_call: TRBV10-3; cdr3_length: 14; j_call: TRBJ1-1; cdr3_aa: CAIKDPAAVTEAFF
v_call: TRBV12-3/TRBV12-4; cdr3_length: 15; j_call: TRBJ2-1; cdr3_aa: CASSLTMRGIDEQFF
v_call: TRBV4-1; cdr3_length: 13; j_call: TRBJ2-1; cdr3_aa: CASSPENYNEQFF
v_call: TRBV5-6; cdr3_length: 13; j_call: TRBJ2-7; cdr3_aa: CASSFPFSDEQYF
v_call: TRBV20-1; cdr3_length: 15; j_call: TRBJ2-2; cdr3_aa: CSARDRLTNTGELFF
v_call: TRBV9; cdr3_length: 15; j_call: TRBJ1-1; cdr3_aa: CASSVVGREGTEAFF
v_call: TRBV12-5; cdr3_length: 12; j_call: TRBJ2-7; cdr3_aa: CASGSDRGRQYF
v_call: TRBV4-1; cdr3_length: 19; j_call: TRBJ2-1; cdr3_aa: CASSQDDPLGGRPYNEQFF
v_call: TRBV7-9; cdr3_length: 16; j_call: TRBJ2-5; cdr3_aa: CASSFRTGDVKETQYF
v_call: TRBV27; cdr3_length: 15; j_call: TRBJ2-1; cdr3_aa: CASSIRGGSSNEQFF
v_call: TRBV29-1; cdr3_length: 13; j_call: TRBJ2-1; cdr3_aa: CSVHRGSYNEQFF
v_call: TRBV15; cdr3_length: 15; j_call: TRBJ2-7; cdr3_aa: CATSRDTSESYEQYF
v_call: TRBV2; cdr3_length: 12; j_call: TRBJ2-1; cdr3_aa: CARSGTSNEQFF
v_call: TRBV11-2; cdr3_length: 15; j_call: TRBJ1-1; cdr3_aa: CASSQTARPYTEAFF
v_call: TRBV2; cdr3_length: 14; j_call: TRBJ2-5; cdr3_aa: CASSEVAGEETQYF
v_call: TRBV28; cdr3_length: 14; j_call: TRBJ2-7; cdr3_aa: CASSFGGYSYEQYF
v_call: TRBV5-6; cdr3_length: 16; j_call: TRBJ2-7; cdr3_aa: CASSLGVRTDSYEQYF
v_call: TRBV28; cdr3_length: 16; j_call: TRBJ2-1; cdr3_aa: CASSPPYGTWGNEQFF
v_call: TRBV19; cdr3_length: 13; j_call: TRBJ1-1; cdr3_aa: CASTMAENTEAFF
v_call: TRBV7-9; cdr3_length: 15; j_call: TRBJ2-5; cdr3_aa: CASSSRDRGQETQYF
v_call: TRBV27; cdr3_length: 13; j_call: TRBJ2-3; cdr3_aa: CASSLMLGDTQYF
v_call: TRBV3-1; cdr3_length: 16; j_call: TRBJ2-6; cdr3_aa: CARNSGQGPGANVLTF
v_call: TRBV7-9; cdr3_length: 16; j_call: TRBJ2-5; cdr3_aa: CASSQTSGVLGETQYF
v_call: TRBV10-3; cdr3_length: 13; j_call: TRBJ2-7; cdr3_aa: CAISESAGSEQYF